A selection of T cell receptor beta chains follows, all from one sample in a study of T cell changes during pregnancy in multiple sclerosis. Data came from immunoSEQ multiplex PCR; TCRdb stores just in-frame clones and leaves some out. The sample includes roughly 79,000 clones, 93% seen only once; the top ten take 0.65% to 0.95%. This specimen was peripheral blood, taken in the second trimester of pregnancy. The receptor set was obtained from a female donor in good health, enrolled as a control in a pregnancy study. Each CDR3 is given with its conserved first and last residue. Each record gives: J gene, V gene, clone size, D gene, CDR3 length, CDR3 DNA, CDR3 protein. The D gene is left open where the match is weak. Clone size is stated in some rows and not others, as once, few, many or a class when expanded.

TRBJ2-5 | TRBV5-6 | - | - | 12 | TGTGCCAGCAGAACCACCGGGACACGGCAGTACTTC | CASRTTGTRQYF
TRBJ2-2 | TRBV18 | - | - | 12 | TGTGCCAGCTCACCAGTAACCGGGGAGCTGTTTTTT | CASSPVTGELFF
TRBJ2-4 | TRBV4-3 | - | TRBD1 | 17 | TGCGCCAGCAGCCAAGATCGGGTCAGGGGGATGTCGGACATTCAGTACTTC | CASSQDRVRGMSDIQYF
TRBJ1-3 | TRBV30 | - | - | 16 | TGTGCCTGGCTCCCGGACGGACACTTTGCAGGAAACACCATATATTTT | CAWLPDGHFAGNTIYF
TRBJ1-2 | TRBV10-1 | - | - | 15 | TGCGCCAGCAGTGCGAAACAGGTACGCTGCTATGGCTACACCTTC | CASSAKQVRCYGYTF
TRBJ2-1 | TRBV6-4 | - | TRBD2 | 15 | TGTGCCAGCAGCCCTCTAGCGGGGGGCTACAATGAGCAGTTCTTC | CASSPLAGGYNEQFF
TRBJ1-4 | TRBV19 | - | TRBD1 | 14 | TGTGCCAGTAGTACCGGACAGGGGGCTGAAAAACTGTTTTTT | CASSTGQGAEKLFF
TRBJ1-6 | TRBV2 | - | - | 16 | TGTGCCAGCAGGTCTGAAGAGAGCTCCTATAATTCACCCCTCCACTTT | CASRSEESSYNSPLHF
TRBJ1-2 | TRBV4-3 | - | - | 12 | TGCGCCAGCAGCCCGGGGAGCGACGGCTACACCTTC | CASSPGSDGYTF
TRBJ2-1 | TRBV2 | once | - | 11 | TGTGCCAGCAGTGAGAGTAATGAGCAGTTCTTC | CASSESNEQFF
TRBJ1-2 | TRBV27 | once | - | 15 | TGTGCCAGCAGTTTATCGGGCAGGCAGTACTATGGCTACACCTTC | CASSLSGRQYYGYTF
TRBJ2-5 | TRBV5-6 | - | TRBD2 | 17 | TGTGCCAGCAGCGGGACTAGCGGGGGGGCCATGGGGGAGACCCAGTACTTC | CASSGTSGGAMGETQYF
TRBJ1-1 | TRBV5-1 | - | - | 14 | TGCGCCAGCAGCTTGGGGCATGGGAACACTGAAGCTTTCTTT | CASSLGHGNTEAFF
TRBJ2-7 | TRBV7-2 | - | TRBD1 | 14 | TGTGCCAGCAGCTTAGCGGGACAGTCCTACGAGCAGTACTTC | CASSLAGQSYEQYF
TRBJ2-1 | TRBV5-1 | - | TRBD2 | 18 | TGCGCCAGCAGCTTAAACCGCTTAGCGGGGGGTTCCTACAATGAGCAGTTCTTC | CASSLNRLAGGSYNEQFF
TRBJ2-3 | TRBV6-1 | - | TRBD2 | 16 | TGTGCCAGCAGTGATGAAGCGGGGGGCCACACAGATACGCAGTATTTT | CASSDEAGGHTDTQYF
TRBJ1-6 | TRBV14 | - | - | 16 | TGTGCCAGCAGCCTCAGACAGTTCCTGGGGAATTCACCCCTCCACTTT | CASSLRQFLGNSPLHF
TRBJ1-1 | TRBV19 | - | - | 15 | TGTGCCAGTAGTATAGCGCGCAGGGGAGACACTGAAGCTTTCTTT | CASSIARRGDTEAFF
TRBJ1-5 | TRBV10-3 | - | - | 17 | TGTGCCATCAGTGAGTTTCGTCGGACAGCTACTAATCAGCCCCAGCATTTT | CAISEFRRTATNQPQHF
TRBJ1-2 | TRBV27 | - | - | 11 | TGTGCCAGCAGTCCCCGCTATGGCTACACCTTC | CASSPRYGYTF
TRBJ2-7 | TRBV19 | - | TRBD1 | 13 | TGTGCCAGTAGTTCGAGGACAGGGTACGAGCAGTACTTC | CASSSRTGYEQYF
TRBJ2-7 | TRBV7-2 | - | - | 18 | TGTGCCAGCAGCCAATACCGACATCCGGGAAAGGAGGCCTACGAGCAGTACTTC | CASSQYRHPGKEAYEQYF
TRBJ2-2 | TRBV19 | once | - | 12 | TGTGCCAGTAGTTCCGGGACCGGGGAGCTGTTTTTT | CASSSGTGELFF
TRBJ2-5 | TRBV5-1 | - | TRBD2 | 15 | TGCGCCAGCAGCTTCGGGCGGGGGTTACAAGAGACCCAGTACTTC | CASSFGRGLQETQYF
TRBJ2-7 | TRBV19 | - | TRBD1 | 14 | TGTGCCAGTAGTATAGATCAGGGGGTGGACGAGCAGTACTTC | CASSIDQGVDEQYF
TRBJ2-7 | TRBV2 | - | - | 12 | TGTGCCAGCACCCGAGGGACCTACGAGCAGTACTTC | CASTRGTYEQYF
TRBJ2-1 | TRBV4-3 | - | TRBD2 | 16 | TGCGCCAGCAGCCAAGGTTTGGTAGCGGGGGGGGACGAGCAGTTCTTC | CASSQGLVAGGDEQFF
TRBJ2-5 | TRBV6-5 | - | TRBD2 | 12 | TGTGCCAGCAGCGGGACTAACGTAACCCAGTACTTC | CASSGTNVTQYF
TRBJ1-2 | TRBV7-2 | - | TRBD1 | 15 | TGTGCCAGCAGCTCCTCCATAACACAGGGGGCGGGCTACACCTTC | CASSSSITQGAGYTF
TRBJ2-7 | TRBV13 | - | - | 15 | TGTGCCAGCAGCTCAAAGACAGCCCTCCCCTACGAGCAGTACTTC | CASSSKTALPYEQYF
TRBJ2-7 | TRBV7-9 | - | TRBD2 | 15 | TGTGCCAGCAGCAAGACTAGCGGGGGGAACTACGAGCAGTACTTC | CASSKTSGGNYEQYF
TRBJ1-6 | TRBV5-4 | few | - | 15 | TGTGCCAGCAGCTTGGAACAGGGAACTTCTTCACCCCTCCACTTT | CASSLEQGTSSPLHF
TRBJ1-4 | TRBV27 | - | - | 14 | TGTGCCAGCAGTTCCCTCCTAACTAATGAAAAACTGTTTTTT | CASSSLLTNEKLFF
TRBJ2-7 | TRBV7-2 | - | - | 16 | TGTGCCAGCAGCTTAGCCGAGGGTGTGGGCTACGGCGAGCAGTACTTC | CASSLAEGVGYGEQYF